This TCR beta chain comes out of a study of breast tumors, draining lymph nodes, adjacent tissues. As for this clonotype: Its antigen is not identified.

The study, taken as a whole, reports: Tumor and nontumor repertoires were significantly more similar in luminal-like than in basal-like breast cancer.

Samples came from axillary lymph nodes draining the breast cancer. TCRdb redid the calling of the multiplex PCR reads with MiXCR, one entry per CDR3 protein. The sample lists 200,000 to 250,000 distinct CDR3 sequences, less than 40% occurring once. V lost 4 bases and J lost 3, with 18 bases in between. CDR3 size: 17 residues. The germline V gene has CDR1 SNHLY and CDR2 FYNNEI. The source is a female donor with breast cancer. Some clones in this sample may be carry-over from other donors' samples. Sequencing was done on a sample of axillary lymph node tissue. This chain joins TRBV2 and TRBJ1-4; D may be TRBD1 (5 bases). The CDR3 nucleotides are TGTGCCAGCAGTGCCAGACGGCCTGGGGCTCCTAATGAAAAACTGTTTTTT. Translation: CASSARRPGAPNEKLFF.